Listed here are 17 T cell receptor beta chains from one sample, sequenced in a study of blood T cell repertoires in COVID-19. Libraries were prepared by immunoSEQ multiplex PCR; TCRdb keeps only in-frame clonotypes and omits some of them. The sample contains 130,000 to 150,000 clones, roughly 87% of which appear only once. Sequencing was performed on peripheral blood. The receptors stem from a woman between 50 and 59 years old with acute or convalescent COVID-19.

The J gene is TRBJ2-1, the V gene TRBV5-1; TRBD2 agrees at 9 bases. Per germline, CDR1 SGHRS and CDR2 YFSETQ. Trimming at V came to 3 bases and at J to 7 bases, leaving 8 bases not matched to a gene. This CDR3 contains 15 residues. CDR3 bases: TGCGCCAGCAGCTCCCATAGCGGGAGCCGAAATGAGCAGTTCTTC. It is translated as CASSSHSGSRNEQFF.

CDR3 DNA sequence: TGTGCCAGCTCGACAGGCAGCTTATCCTACGAGCAGTACTTC. It encodes CASSTGSLSYEQYF. The chain couples TRBV6-5 to TRBJ2-7; tentatively, D is TRBD1 (6 bases). Germline assignment: CDR1 MNHEY and CDR2 SVGAGI. The CDR3 has 14 amino acids. V was trimmed by 8 bases and J by 1 base, leaving 15 bases between them.

As for this clone: Other DNA sequences within the sample encode an identical CDR3. The J gene is TRBJ2-1, the V gene TRBV19; TRBD1 might be the D (6 bases). Trimming took 7 bases from V and 4 from J, leaving 11 bases between them. The length of the CDR3 is 13 residues. CDR1 is LNHDA and CDR2 is SQIVND in the germline V gene (reference sequence). The DNA for the CDR3 is TGTGCCAGTAATAGGGGGTTGTACAATGAGCAGTTCTTC. Residues: CASNRGLYNEQFF.

The chain carries TRBV4-2 and TRBJ1-1; D call uncertain. Germline V gene sequence: CDR1 LGHNA, CDR2 YNFKEQ. This CDR3 region has 11 residues. Trimming took off 4 bases at V and 5 bases at J, with 5 bases between the two ends. Here the CDR3 DNA reads TGTGCCAGCAGCCGGCAAACTGAAGCTTTCTTT. Translation: CASSRQTEAFF.

This chain connects TRBV4-2 to TRBJ2-1; 9 bases align to TRBD2. The CDR3 sequence is 15 residues long. The ends lost 0 bases at V and 5 bases at J; junction bases unmatched: 2. Germline V gene data show CDR1 as LGHNA and CDR2 as YNFKEQ. CDR3 nucleotides: TGTGCCAGCAGCCAAGATAGCGGGAGAAACAATGAGCAGTTCTTC. Residues: CASSQDSGRNNEQFF.

The chain employs TRBV6-5 and TRBJ2-2, with TRBD1 matching over 9 bases. CDR1 is MNHEY, CDR2 SVGAGI, per germline. This CDR3 has 14 residues. Trimming took 9 bases from V and 5 from J; bases not matched to a gene: 7. Here the CDR3 DNA reads TGTGCCAGTGGTAGGACAGGGGATACCGGGGAGCTGTTTTTT. This translates into CASGRTGDTGELFF.

This clone was picked up one time. The genes are TRBV10-2 and TRBJ2-2; 7 bases align to TRBD1. The CDR3 is 12 amino acids. V lost 6 bases, J lost 6 bases, and 1 base stayed unmatched. The germline V gene encodes CDR1 WSHSY and CDR2 SAAADI. This CDR3 reads CASRRGPGELFF. The CDR3, as DNA: TGCGCCAGCAGAAGGGGGCCCGGGGAGCTGTTTTTT.

The table lists this clone with a few counts. Compared with germline, one end of the junction differs, possibly owing to a read error. The rearrangement joins TRBV6-5 to TRBJ1-1, with a weak D call TRBD1 (5 bases). This CDR3 has 13 amino acids. Germline V CDR1 and CDR2: MNHEY, SVGAGI. The CDR3 DNA reads TGTGCCAGCAGCCGCGAACCGGACACGGAAGCTTTCTTT. As protein: CASSREPDTEAFF.

The chain links TRBV6-5 to TRBJ2-4, with D possibly being TRBD1 (6 bases). Trimming cost V 6 bases and J 6 bases, with 12 bases left between them. The CDR3 is made up of 13 amino acids. The germline V gene encodes CDR1 MNHEY and CDR2 SVGAGI. The CDR3 spells CASSAGTRNIQYF. The DNA of the CDR3 is TGTGCCAGCAGCGCCGGGACAAGAAACATTCAGTACTTC.

This clone was counted a few times. V is TRBV4-2 and J is TRBJ1-5, with no clear D. The CDR3 has 14 amino acids. Trimming stripped 1 base from V and 5 bases from J, with 9 bases between. Germline CDR1 and CDR2: LGHNA and YNFKEQ. CDR3 sequence reads: CASSQGQVDQPQHF. The CDR3 DNA is TGTGCCAGCAGCCAAGGGCAGGTGGATCAGCCCCAGCATTTT.

The CDR3 loop reads CASSLRVSGQGANEQFF. The CDR3 DNA is TGTGCCAGCAGCTTGAGGGTGTCGGGACAGGGGGCAAATGAGCAGTTCTTC. The chain joins TRBV5-5 to TRBJ2-1; TRBD1 matches at 12 bases. The length of the CDR3 is 17 residues. The junction had 9 bases not matched to a gene; V was cut back by 1 base and J by 7 bases. In germline, CDR1 is SGHKS, CDR2 YYEKEE (reference sequence).

V gene TRBV29-1 combines with J gene TRBJ2-1; 9 positions match TRBD1. V dropped 3 bases and J dropped 7; count of bases not matched to a gene: 7. Germline values: CDR1 SQVTM, CDR2 ANQGSEA. CDR3 length: 14 residues. The CDR3 region is CSVDGTGLRNEQFF. The DNA of the CDR3 is TGCAGCGTTGACGGGACAGGGTTGAGGAATGAGCAGTTCTTC.

The chain combines TRBV30 with TRBJ1-5, with 8 nucleotides matching TRBD1. CDR3 length: 14 amino acids. The ends lost 2 bases at V and 6 bases at J; junction bases unmatched: 6. The V gene's germline CDR1 is GTSNPN and CDR2 SVGIG (reference sequence). This CDR3 reads CAWSISGGLQPQHF. In nucleotides, the CDR3 is TGTGCCTGGAGTATTTCAGGGGGCCTTCAGCCCCAGCATTTT.

The chain joins TRBV14 to TRBJ1-1; tentatively, D is TRBD1 (5 bases). V lost 4 bases, J lost 4 bases, and 10 bases lay in between. Per germline, CDR1 SGHDN and CDR2 FVKESK. This CDR3 has 13 residues. Written as DNA, the CDR3 is TGTGCCAGCAGCCTGGGGGGGGGCACTGAAGCTTTCTTT. Amino acid sequence: CASSLGGGTEAFF.

The chain couples TRBV19 to TRBJ1-1, with 8 bases lining up with TRBD1. The length of the CDR3 is 15 residues. V lost 10 bases to trimming and J lost 5 bases; unmatched junction nucleotides: 15. CDR1 LNHDA and CDR2 SQIVND come from the germline V gene (reference sequence). The CDR3 loop is CATTPFGQGGTEAFF. The CDR3 coding sequence is TGTGCCACCACACCCTTCGGACAGGGCGGAACTGAAGCTTTCTTT. Full variable domain (missing parts from reference TRBV19 and TRBJ1-1): DGGITQSPKYLFRKEGQNVTLSCEQNLNHDAMYWYRQDPGQGLRLIYYSQIVNDFQKGDIAEGYSVSREKKESFPLTVTSAQKNPTAFYLCATTPFGQGGTEAFFGQGTRLTVV.

The chain combines TRBV29-1 with TRBJ1-2; 7 nucleotides match TRBD1. The length of the CDR3 is 13 residues. The V segment lost 6 bases and the J segment 10 bases; nucleotides outside the gene matches: 14. Germline V CDR1 and CDR2: SQVTM, ANQGSEA. The CDR3 nucleotides read TGCAGCGTAGGAATACCGGGACAGTGGGCCTACACCTTC. It specifies CSVGIPGQWAYTF.

The chain links TRBV6-5 to TRBJ1-3; D remains unclear. The CDR3 has 16 amino acids. The V gene's germline CDR1 is MNHEY and CDR2 SVGAGI. Trimming shortened V by 2 bases and J by 0 bases, and 11 bases separated the two germline ends. DNA for the CDR3: TGTGCCAGCAGTTACGAATTAACAGTCTCTGGAAACACCATATATTTT. Protein: CASSYELTVSGNTIYF.